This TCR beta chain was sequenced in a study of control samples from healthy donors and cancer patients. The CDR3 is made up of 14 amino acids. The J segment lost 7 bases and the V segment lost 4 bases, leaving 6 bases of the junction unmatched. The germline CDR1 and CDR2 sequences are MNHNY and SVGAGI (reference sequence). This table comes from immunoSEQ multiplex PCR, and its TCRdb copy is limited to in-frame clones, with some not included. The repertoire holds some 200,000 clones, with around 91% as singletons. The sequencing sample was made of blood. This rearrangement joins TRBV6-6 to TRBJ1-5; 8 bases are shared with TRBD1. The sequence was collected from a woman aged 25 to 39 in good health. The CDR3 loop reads CASSLDRVMQPQHF. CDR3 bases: TGTGCCAGCAGTTTGGACAGGGTAATGCAGCCCCAGCATTTT.